This T cell receptor beta chain was sequenced for a study of T cell changes during pregnancy in multiple sclerosis. Clones were read by immunoSEQ multiplex PCR, and TCRdb kept only the in-frame ones, dropping some. Of some 74,000 clones in the sample, over 85% were seen once. The CDR3 length is 16 residues. Germline assignment: CDR1 SGHNT and CDR2 YYREEE (reference sequence). The V gene end was trimmed by 5 bases and the J gene end by 3 bases; junction bases not matched to a gene: 10. This specimen consisted of peripheral blood, obtained after pregnancy. The receptor was derived from a female donor in good health, enrolled as a control in a pregnancy study. The V and J genes are TRBV5-4 and TRBJ2-7, with 11 nucleotides matching TRBD1. CDR3 residues: CASSPRTGGQIYEQYF. Written as DNA, the CDR3 is TGTGCCAGCAGTCCCCGGACAGGGGGCCAGATCTACGAGCAGTACTTC.